These 4 T cell receptor beta chains originate from one sample sequenced in a study of PD-1 blockade in classical Hodgkin lymphoma. Method: immunoSEQ multiplex PCR; TCRdb's copy keeps in-frame clones and lacks some. The repertoire includes about 19,000 clones, roughly nine tenths of them detected once, and around 5% sits in the top ten. Time point denoted: cycle 4 day 1 (C4D1), after 6 weeks of nivolumab. Each patient's relapse followed autologous stem cell transplantation, and brentuximab vedotin exposure varied. Applied to thawed PBMCs, magnetic negative selection was the method used to isolate CD8+ T cells. This specimen was CD8+ T cells from blood, taken before the fourth cycle of nivolumab. Every receptor here comes from a human donor with classical Hodgkin lymphoma.

Remarks on this clone: At one of its ends the junction is not consistent with the germline gene, which may arise from a read error. The chain has TRBV7-7 and TRBJ2-1; 9 bases fit TRBD2. The CDR3 has 18 amino acids. Per germline, CDR1 SSHAT and CDR2 FNYEAQ (reference sequence). The CDR3 DNA is TGTGCTAGCAGCTTAAGGCTCGGATCTAGCGGGGTCTACAATGAGCAGTTCTTC. Protein: CASSLRLGSSGVYNEQFF.

V and J are TRBV5-1 and TRBJ2-5; D may be TRBD1 or TRBD2 (5 bases each). Germline assignment: CDR1 SGHRS and CDR2 YFSETQ. The V gene lost 0 bases and the J gene lost 1 base, with 10 bases spanning the gap. The CDR3 is made up of 15 amino acids. The DNA for the CDR3 is TGCGCCAGCAGCTTGGACGGGGCCCCCCAAGAGACCCAGTACTTC. Translation gives CASSLDGAPQETQYF. Combining the CDR3 with reference TRBV5-1 and TRBJ2-5 gives the whole variable domain KAGVTQTPRYLIKTRGQQVTLSCSPISGHRSVSWYQQTPGQGLQFLFEYFSETQRNKGNFPGRFSGRQFSNSRSEMNVSTLELGDSALYLCASSLDGAPQETQYFGPGTRLLVL.

The chain links TRBV28 to TRBJ1-2, with 9 bases aligning to TRBD1. Germline V lookup: CDR1 MDHEN, CDR2 SYDVKM. Losses at the gene ends were 4 bases for V and 0 bases for J; bases not matched to a gene: 21. The CDR3 contains 21 residues. This CDR3 reads CASSSLPGTGSGGQANYGYTF. The DNA of the CDR3 is TGTGCCAGCAGTTCCCTCCCCGGGACAGGGTCGGGCGGCCAAGCTAACTATGGCTACACCTTC.

The chain recombines TRBV5-1 with TRBJ2-5; 9 positions match TRBD1. V lost 0 bases to trimming and J lost 2 bases; unmatched junction nucleotides: 5. There are 16 residues in the CDR3. CDR1 and CDR2 (germline): SGHRS, YFSETQ. CDR3 sequence: CASSLAVDRGQETQYF. The DNA for the CDR3 is TGCGCCAGCAGCTTGGCCGTGGACAGGGGTCAAGAGACCCAGTACTTC.